This T cell receptor beta chain was recorded in a study of blood T cell repertoires in COVID-19. The CDR3 has 14 residues. Germline V gene sequence: CDR1 SGHNT, CDR2 YYREEE (reference sequence). V lost 2 bases to trimming and J lost 7 bases; unmatched junction nucleotides: 8. Data came from immunoSEQ multiplex PCR; TCRdb stores just in-frame clones and leaves some out. In the table there are 90,000 or so clones, about 87% of which are singletons. The sample consisted of peripheral blood. The J gene is TRBJ2-7, the V gene TRBV5-4, with 8 nucleotides matching TRBD2. This receptor was identified in an older man with acute or convalescent COVID-19. CDR3 coding DNA: TGTGCCAGCAGCTTAAACGGGAGGGCCGGAGAGCAGTACTTC. Residues: CASSLNGRAGEQYF.